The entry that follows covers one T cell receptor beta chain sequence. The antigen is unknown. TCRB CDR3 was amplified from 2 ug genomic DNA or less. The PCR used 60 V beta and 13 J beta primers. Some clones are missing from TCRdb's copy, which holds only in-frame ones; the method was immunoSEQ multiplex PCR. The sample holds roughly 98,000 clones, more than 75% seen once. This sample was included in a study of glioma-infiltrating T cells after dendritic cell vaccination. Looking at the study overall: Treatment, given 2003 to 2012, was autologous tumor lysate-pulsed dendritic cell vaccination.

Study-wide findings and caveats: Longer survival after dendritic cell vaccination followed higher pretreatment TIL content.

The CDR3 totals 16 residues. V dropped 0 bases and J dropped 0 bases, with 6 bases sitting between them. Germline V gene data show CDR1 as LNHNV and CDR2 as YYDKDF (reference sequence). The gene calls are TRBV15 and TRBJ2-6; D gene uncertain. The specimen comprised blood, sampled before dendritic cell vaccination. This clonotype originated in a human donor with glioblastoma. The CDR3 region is CATSRDPGSGANVLTF. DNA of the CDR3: TGTGCCACCAGCAGAGATCCGGGCTCTGGGGCCAACGTCCTGACTTTC. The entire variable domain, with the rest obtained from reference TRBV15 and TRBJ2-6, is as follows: DAMVIQNPRYQVTQFGKPVTLSCSQTLNHNVMYWYQQKSSQAPKLLFHYYDKDFNNEADTPDNFQSRRPNTSFCFLDIRSPGLGDTAMYLCATSRDPGSGANVLTFGAGSRLTVL.